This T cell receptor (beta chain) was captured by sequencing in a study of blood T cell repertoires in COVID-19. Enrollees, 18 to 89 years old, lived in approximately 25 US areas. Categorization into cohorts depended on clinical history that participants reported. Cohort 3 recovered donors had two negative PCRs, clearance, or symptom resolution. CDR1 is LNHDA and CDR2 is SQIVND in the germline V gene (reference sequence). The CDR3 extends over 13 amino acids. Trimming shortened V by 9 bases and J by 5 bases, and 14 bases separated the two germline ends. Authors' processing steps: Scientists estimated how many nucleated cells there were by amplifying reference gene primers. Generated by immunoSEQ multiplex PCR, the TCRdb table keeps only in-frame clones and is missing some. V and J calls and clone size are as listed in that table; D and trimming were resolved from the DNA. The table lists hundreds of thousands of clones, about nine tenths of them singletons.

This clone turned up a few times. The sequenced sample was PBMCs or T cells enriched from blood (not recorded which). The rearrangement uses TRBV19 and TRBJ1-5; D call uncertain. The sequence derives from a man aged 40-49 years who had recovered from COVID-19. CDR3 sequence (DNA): TGTGCCAGCACCGGAGGGAGTTATCAGCCCCAGCATTTT. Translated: CASTGGSYQPQHF.